This TCR beta chain was sequenced during a study of cytomegalovirus exposure and HLA in healthy donors. Study information: In an early release, HLA-typed donors contributed roughly 85 million unique TCR sequences.

The PCR made use of 60 Vbeta and 13 Jbeta primers. The data were produced by immunoSEQ multiplex PCR, yet TCRdb's version contains in-frame clones alone and is incomplete. The table has around 200,000 clones, just over 75% seen once. The length of the CDR3 is 14 residues. Germline loops: CDR1 SGHRS, CDR2 YFSETQ. V dropped 0 bases and J dropped 7; count of bases not matched to a gene: 1. All donors participated as healthy donors of bone marrow. A word on this clone: The antigen is not known.

Findings of the study overall: The authors assumed roughly uniform sequencing depth across donors for presence/absence analyses.

This TCR was sampled from a woman in her sixties in good health and CMV-seropositive. The chain joins TRBV5-1 to TRBJ2-1; TRBD1 aligns across 10 bases. Sequences were obtained from PBMCs. Written as DNA, the CDR3 is TGCGCCAGCAGCTTGGGGACAGGGGGGAATGAGCAGTTCTTC. Protein: CASSLGTGGNEQFF.